The 21 T cell receptor beta chains presented below share a single source sample, sequenced in a study of blood T cells in healthy people across ages. The authors ran a second PCR of about 7 to 12 cycles using a sample-barcoded 5' primer and a J-beta primer mix. One entry per CDR3 protein, called by TCRdb with MiXCR from the 5' RACE reads. This table has fewer than 1,000,000 distinct CDR3 sequences, about 42% appearing once. The sequenced material came from blood. These receptors all come from an older man in good health.

This clonotype was observed a handful of times. The chain is built from TRBV20-1 and TRBJ1-4; TRBD1 might be the D (5 bases). Germline-derived CDR1 and CDR2 are DFQATT and SNEGSKA (reference sequence). V lost 3 bases and J 8 bases, leaving 10 bases between the germline ends. The CDR3 has 12 residues. CDR3 in DNA: TGCAGTGCTAGTGGGGCAAAGGAAAAACTGTTTTTT. Encoded protein: CSASGAKEKLFF.

The chain couples TRBV11-2 to TRBJ1-1, with 7 bases aligning to TRBD1. The length of the CDR3 is 13 residues. J lost 4 bases, V lost 5 bases, and 4 bases had no gene match. The germline V gene encodes CDR1 SGHAT and CDR2 FQNNGV. CDR3 region: CASSPGTATEAFF. CDR3 bases: TGTGCCAGCAGCCCCGGGACAGCCACTGAAGCTTTCTTT.

The sample holds a few counts of this clonotype. The V gene is TRBV7-2, the J gene TRBJ2-7; D uncertain. This CDR3 contains 16 residues. Germline V CDR1 and CDR2: SGHTA, FQGNSA. V shed 1 base and J shed 6 bases, with 19 bases lying between them. CDR3 sequence reads: CASSLEYVLQPTEQYF. In nucleotides, the CDR3 is TGTGCCAGCAGCTTAGAATATGTGCTGCAGCCTACCGAGCAGTACTTC.

This clonotype was observed a single time. The J gene is TRBJ2-3, the V gene TRBV6-1; D may be TRBD1 (8 bases). Germline values: CDR1 MNHNS, CDR2 SASEGT. The CDR3 has 15 amino acids. The ends were cut back, 8 bases at V and 7 bases at J, with 22 bases in the middle. The CDR3 sequence is CASPPSSGDRNTQYF. CDR3 nucleotides: TGTGCCAGCCCTCCCTCAAGCGGGGACAGGAATACGCAGTATTTT.

The rearrangement links TRBV29-1 to TRBJ2-7; 8 positions agree with TRBD1. This CDR3 is 11 amino acids long. Germline V gene lookup returns CDR1 SQVTM and CDR2 ANQGSEA. The V and J ends lost 8 bases and 6 bases, in that order; junction bases with no gene match: 6. Here the CDR3 reads CSCQGAAEQYF. In DNA, the CDR3 is TGCAGCTGTCAGGGGGCGGCCGAGCAGTACTTC.

The table lists this clonotype with a few counts. The rearrangement joins TRBV6-6 to TRBJ2-5; tentative D call: TRBD2 (5 bases). The V gene lost 0 bases and the J gene lost 0 bases, with 11 bases spanning the gap. In germline, CDR1 is MNHNY, CDR2 SVGAGI (reference sequence). This CDR3 contains 16 residues. In DNA form, the CDR3 reads TGTGCCAGCAGTTACTCGAGGGAACAGTACCAAGAGACCCAGTACTTC. Protein sequence: CASSYSREQYQETQYF.

The chain uses TRBV20-1 and TRBJ2-5; 7 bases agree with TRBD2. The end of the DNA fits TRBJ2-7 better, so the J call may be wrong. Germline loops: CDR1 DFQATT, CDR2 SNEGSKA (reference sequence). The CDR3 covers 15 residues. For the CDR3, the DNA is TGCAGTGCTAGAGGACTAGCTACCCAAGGAAGCGAGCAGTACTTC. Protein product: CSARGLATQGSEQYF.

This clonotype was detected only once. The chain couples TRBV11-2 to TRBJ2-3; the D call may be TRBD1 or TRBD2 (5 bases each). V was clipped by 7 bases and J by 10 bases, with 21 bases between them. The CDR3 consists of 14 residues. From germline, CDR1 is SGHAT and CDR2 FQNNGV. The CDR3 DNA is TGTGCCAGCATCCTGGACGTAGCTGGGACGGCGCAGTATTTT. This encodes CASILDVAGTAQYF.

The sample holds a few counts of this clonotype. V is TRBV12-3 or TRBV12-4 and J is TRBJ2-1; D ambiguous. The CDR3 is made up of 14 amino acids. Trimming pared 2 bases from V and 5 bases from J, leaving 10 bases between. The CDR3 DNA sequence: TGTGCCAGCAGTTTACTAGATTTGGACAATGAGCAGTTCTTC. It specifies CASSLLDLDNEQFF.

Notes on this clonotype: A far larger clone is only one base removed, so a read error is likely. The V and J genes are TRBV7-6 and TRBJ2-1, with 7 nucleotides matching TRBD1. The CDR3 covers 15 residues. Per germline, CDR1 SGHVS and CDR2 FNYEAQ. CDR3 sequence: CASSLGDSSYNKQFF. In DNA form, the CDR3 reads TGTGCCAGCAGCCTCGGGGACAGCTCCTACAATAAGCAGTTCTTC.

The sample holds a few counts of this clonotype. The chain is built from TRBV7-2 and TRBJ2-1, with a possible D match to TRBD2 (5 bases). Germline V gene data show CDR1 as SGHTA and CDR2 as FQGNSA. V lost 5 bases and J lost 6, with 17 bases in between. CDR3 length: 15 residues. The CDR3 region is CASSPTGGSSNEQFF. The CDR3 bases are TGTGCCAGCAGCCCAACCGGAGGTAGCAGCAATGAGCAGTTCTTC.

The chain employs TRBV29-1 and TRBJ2-1, with D unresolved. V shed 5 bases and J shed 7 bases, with 9 bases lying between them. This CDR3 region has 11 residues. The V gene's germline CDR1 is SQVTM and CDR2 ANQGSEA. As DNA, the CDR3 is TGCAGCGTTTTAAAGGGTAATGAGCAGTTCTTC. Translating it yields CSVLKGNEQFF.

In its sample, this clonotype was seen a few times. V usage is TRBV7-2 and J usage is TRBJ2-7, with 8 bases matching TRBD1. Germline assignment: CDR1 SGHTA and CDR2 FQGNSA. J lost 2 bases, V lost 2 bases, and 5 bases had no gene match. The CDR3 has 15 amino acids. The CDR3 loop reads CASSLNQDRAYEQYF. The CDR3 coding sequence is TGTGCCAGCAGCTTAAACCAGGACAGGGCCTACGAGCAGTACTTC.

V gene TRBV6-6 combines with J gene TRBJ1-6; tentative D call: TRBD1 (6 bases). V gave up 2 bases and J gave up 7 bases, with 18 bases separating them. Germline CDR1 is MNHNY and CDR2 is SVGAGI (reference sequence). CDR3 length equals 17 residues. The CDR3 spells CASSYLRGNDGNSPLHF. The CDR3 DNA sequence: TGTGCCAGCAGTTACCTCAGGGGCAATGATGGGAATTCACCCCTCCACTTT.

This chain joins TRBV5-1 and TRBJ2-5; 10 nucleotides agree with TRBD1. This CDR3 has 15 amino acids. The germline CDR1 and CDR2 sequences are SGHRS and YFSETQ. With V trimmed by 0 bases and J by 5 bases, 4 bases remained unmatched. CDR3 sequence reads: CASSLAGTGDETQYF. CDR3 coding DNA: TGCGCCAGCAGCTTGGCTGGGACAGGGGATGAGACCCAGTACTTC. The complete variable domain, with remaining parts taken from reference TRBV5-1 and TRBJ2-5, reads KAGVTQTPRYLIKTRGQQVTLSCSPISGHRSVSWYQQTPGQGLQFLFEYFSETQRNKGNFPGRFSGRQFSNSRSEMNVSTLELGDSALYLCASSLAGTGDETQYFGPGTRLLVL.

This clonotype was found a few times. The rearrangement links TRBV5-6 to TRBJ2-2; a possible D gene is TRBD2 (6 bases). Germline V gene data show CDR1 as SGHDT and CDR2 as YYEEEE. Trimming took 3 bases from V and 13 from J, leaving 16 bases between them. The CDR3 is made up of 13 amino acids. The CDR3 bases are TGTGCCAGCAGCTGGAGGACTACCCAGTCGCTGTTTTTT. Its protein is CASSWRTTQSLFF.

V and J are TRBV7-2 and TRBJ2-1, with TRBD1 matching 10 bases. The CDR3 has 17 residues. The V and J ends lost 6 bases and 12 bases, in that order; junction bases with no gene match: 20. CDR1 is SGHTA, CDR2 FQGNSA, per germline. CDR3 sequence reads: CASRQTGGVTQGDAQFF. The CDR3 region has the DNA TGTGCCAGCAGGCAGACAGGGGGCGTGACGCAAGGTGATGCGCAGTTCTTC.

This clonotype appeared a few times. The chain joins TRBV24-1 to TRBJ2-2; D not resolved. Germline CDR1 KGHDR, CDR2 SFDVKD. This CDR3 is 14 amino acids long. Between the trimmed V and J ends, which lost 5 bases and 0 bases, there was a span of 6 bases. CDR3 amino acids: CATSGVANTGELFF. DNA for the CDR3: TGTGCCACCAGTGGGGTGGCGAACACCGGGGAGCTGTTTTTT.

This clonotype came up many times. The chain recombines TRBV12-3 or TRBV12-4 with TRBJ2-1, with D maybe TRBD2 (6 bases). This CDR3 is built from 13 residues. With 9 bases removed from V and 6 bases from J, the gap between germline ends came to 15 bases. CDR3 sequence (DNA): TGTGCCAGTGCCCTAGCGACTGCCAATGAGCAGTTCTTC. Translating gives CASALATANEQFF.

The chain links TRBV5-4 to TRBJ2-5, with 7 bases matching TRBD2. Germline CDR1 reads SGHNT; CDR2 reads YYREEE (reference sequence). With V trimmed by 1 base and J by 5 bases, 14 bases remained unmatched. This CDR3 spans 17 amino acids. The CDR3 sequence: CASSLRTGNGREETQYF. The DNA for the CDR3 is TGTGCCAGCAGCTTGAGAACGGGGAACGGGCGGGAGGAGACCCAGTACTTC.

J is TRBJ2-1 and V is TRBV21-1; the table's D call TRBD1 went unverified against the DNA. TRBV21-1 is a documented pseudogene. This CDR3 has 16 amino acids. As DNA, the CDR3 is TGTGCCAGCAGCAAAGAGGGCAGGACGAGGGACAATGAGCAGTTCTTC. It encodes CASSKEGRTRDNEQFF.